One and the same sample provided the 17 T cell receptor beta chains below, sequenced in a study of T-cell reconstitution after alpha-beta-depleted transplantation in children. Researchers prepared the TCRbeta library using unique molecular identifiers, the study reports. TCRdb redid the calling of the PCR reads with MiXCR, one entry per CDR3 protein. The sample carries a few hundred thousand distinct CDR3 sequences, over 25% recorded once. Sequencing was performed on PBMCs, taken before TCRalphabeta/CD19-depleted stem cell transplant. Receptors originate from a boy in the first two years of life with Wiskott-Aldrich syndrome, due to receive a stem cell transplant.

The chain employs TRBV29-1 and TRBJ2-7; 7 nucleotides align to TRBD2. The V segment lost 3 bases and the J segment 5 bases; nucleotides outside the gene matches: 4. The CDR3 is 12 residues long. The germline V gene encodes CDR1 SQVTM and CDR2 ANQGSEA. Here the CDR3 DNA reads TGCAGCGTTGATGAAGCGGGGAACGAGCAGTACTTC. This translates into CSVDEAGNEQYF.

V gene TRBV7-2 combines with J gene TRBJ2-5; D gene uncertain. CDR3 length: 13 residues. V lost 1 base, J lost 2 bases, and 5 bases lay in between. Germline V gives CDR1 SGHTA, CDR2 FQGNSA. CDR3 bases: TGTGCCAGCAGCTTAGTCTGGCAAGAGACCCAGTACTTC. This codes for CASSLVWQETQYF.

This chain connects TRBV11-2 to TRBJ2-5; 7 bases are a match to TRBD2. Trimming at V came to 2 bases and at J to 4 bases, leaving 4 bases not matched to a gene. Per germline, CDR1 SGHAT and CDR2 FQNNGV. The CDR3 totals 14 residues. CDR3 bases: TGTGCCAGCAGCTTATACGGGAGGAGAGAGACCCAGTACTTC. Translated, it gives CASSLYGRRETQYF. The full variable domain, rest sourced from reference TRBV11-2 and TRBJ2-5, is EAGVAQSPRYKIIEKRQSVAFWCNPISGHATLYWYQQILGQGPKLLIQFQNNGVVDDSQLPKDRFSAERLKGVDSTLKIQPAKLEDSAVYLCASSLYGRRETQYFGPGTRLLVL.

This clonotype appeared a few times. For the CDR3, the DNA is TGCGCCAGCAGCTTGGGGCCACTAGCGGGAGGCAGCACAGATACGCAGTATTTT. Protein sequence: CASSLGPLAGGSTDTQYF. This rearrangement joins TRBV5-1 to TRBJ2-3; 12 nucleotides agree with TRBD2. The CDR3 spans 18 residues. The V segment lost 0 bases and the J segment 0 bases; nucleotides outside the gene matches: 5. CDR1 and CDR2 from the germline V gene are SGHRS and YFSETQ.

The V call is TRBV12-3 or TRBV12-4, the J call TRBJ2-1; 11 bases are shared with TRBD2. The junction had 14 bases not matched to a gene; V was cut back by 8 bases and J by 2 bases. The CDR3 extends over 18 amino acids. CDR3 sequence: CASRQGLPLAGAYNEQFF. The DNA of the CDR3 is TGTGCCAGCCGACAGGGTTTGCCACTAGCGGGAGCCTACAATGAGCAGTTCTTC.

The chain recombines TRBV5-1 with TRBJ1-4, with unresolved D. Germline CDR1 is SGHRS and CDR2 is YFSETQ. Trimming pared 4 bases from V and 3 bases from J, leaving 10 bases between. This CDR3 comprises 14 residues. This chain's CDR3 is CASSLGPSNEKLFF. The CDR3 DNA sequence: TGCGCCAGCAGCCTCGGTCCTTCTAATGAAAAACTGTTTTTT.

Here the CDR3 DNA reads TGCGCCAGCGCGAACAGGGATTTCAACTATGGCTACACCTTC. Its translation: CASANRDFNYGYTF. The chain recombines TRBV5-1 with TRBJ1-2, with D possibly TRBD1 on 6 matching bases. Germline V gene sequence: CDR1 SGHRS, CDR2 YFSETQ. Trimming took off 7 bases at V and 2 bases at J, with 15 bases between the two ends. The CDR3 has 14 residues.

The V gene is TRBV5-1, the J gene TRBJ2-2, with 10 bases matching TRBD2. The CDR3 sequence is 18 residues long. Losses at the gene ends were 0 bases for V and 0 bases for J; bases not matched to a gene: 5. The germline V gene encodes CDR1 SGHRS and CDR2 YFSETQ. The CDR3, as DNA: TGCGCCAGCAGCTTGGTCGCTAGCGGGAGACCGAACACCGGGGAGCTGTTTTTT. Translating it yields CASSLVASGRPNTGELFF. The full variable domain, in which reference TRBV5-1 and TRBJ2-2 provide the parts outside the CDR3, is KAGVTQTPRYLIKTRGQQVTLSCSPISGHRSVSWYQQTPGQGLQFLFEYFSETQRNKGNFPGRFSGRQFSNSRSEMNVSTLELGDSALYLCASSLVASGRPNTGELFFGEGSRLTVL.

This chain joins TRBV12-3 or TRBV12-4 and TRBJ2-1, with 12 bases matching TRBD2. Unmatched junction bases numbered 15, after V lost 7 bases and J lost 2 bases. This CDR3 contains 19 residues. CDR3 region: CASTKSGLAGSITYNEQFF. The CDR3 bases are TGTGCCAGCACTAAAAGTGGACTAGCGGGAAGTATAACCTACAATGAGCAGTTCTTC.

The chain links TRBV20-1 to TRBJ1-3, with TRBD1 as a possible D gene (5 bases). The V gene lost 8 bases and the J gene lost 4 bases, with 12 bases spanning the gap. The CDR3 spans 12 residues. The germline CDR1 and CDR2 sequences are DFQATT and SNEGSKA (reference sequence). CDR3 DNA sequence: TGCAGTTTCGGGACCTCGGGAAACACCATATATTTT. Encoded protein: CSFGTSGNTIYF.

This clonotype was detected a few times. The chain combines TRBV5-1 with TRBJ1-5; possible D gene TRBD1, 5 bases. CDR1 is SGHRS and CDR2 is YFSETQ in the germline V gene. V was trimmed by 0 bases and J by 6 bases, leaving 7 bases between them. The CDR3 is made up of 13 amino acids. The CDR3 loop reads CASSLERGQPQHF. CDR3 in DNA: TGCGCCAGCAGCTTGGAGAGGGGTCAGCCCCAGCATTTT.

This chain links TRBV5-1 with TRBJ1-2; possible D gene TRBD1, 6 bases. The length of the CDR3 is 14 residues. Germline V gives CDR1 SGHRS, CDR2 YFSETQ. With 3 bases removed from V and 3 bases from J, the gap between germline ends came to 12 bases. The CDR3 sequence: CASSYGGLYYGYTF. For the CDR3, the DNA is TGCGCCAGCAGCTACGGGGGGCTGTACTATGGCTACACCTTC.

This clonotype was seen more than once but under ten times. The genes are TRBV20-1 and TRBJ2-5; 8 bases fit TRBD1. The ends lost 6 bases at V and 5 bases at J; junction bases unmatched: 8. CDR3 length: 13 residues. Germline CDR1 is DFQATT and CDR2 is SNEGSKA (reference sequence). The CDR3 DNA reads TGCAGTGCACGGACAGGGAGAAGCGAGACCCAGTACTTC. Residues: CSARTGRSETQYF.

The CDR3 nucleotides are TGTGCCAGCAGTGGGGGGAGACGGAACACCGGGGAGCTGTTTTTT. Protein product: CASSGGRRNTGELFF. The rearrangement uses TRBV2 and TRBJ2-2; D is perhaps TRBD1 or TRBD2 (5 bases each). The CDR3 has 15 residues. Germline V gene data show CDR1 as SNHLY and CDR2 as FYNNEI. The V end lost 4 bases, the J end lost 1 base, and 10 bases lay between the germline ends.

The rearrangement uses TRBV5-1 and TRBJ2-4, with D possibly being TRBD2 (6 bases). V lost 1 base and J lost 6, with 20 bases in between. The CDR3 sequence is 17 residues long. Germline V gene sequence: CDR1 SGHRS, CDR2 YFSETQ. DNA for the CDR3: TGCGCCAGCAGCTTGTATGACGGGGGTAGCCAGGGAAACATTCAGTACTTC. It is translated as CASSLYDGGSQGNIQYF.

The chain has TRBV5-1 and TRBJ2-3; 7 bases align to TRBD1. The V and J ends lost 0 bases and 4 bases, in that order; junction bases with no gene match: 8. Germline-derived CDR1 and CDR2 are SGHRS and YFSETQ. The CDR3 covers 16 residues. This chain's CDR3 is CASSLDRQGRADTQYF. CDR3 DNA sequence: TGCGCCAGCAGCTTGGATCGACAGGGTAGGGCAGATACGCAGTATTTT. The full variable domain, in which reference TRBV5-1 and TRBJ2-3 provide the parts outside the CDR3, is KAGVTQTPRYLIKTRGQQVTLSCSPISGHRSVSWYQQTPGQGLQFLFEYFSETQRNKGNFPGRFSGRQFSNSRSEMNVSTLELGDSALYLCASSLDRQGRADTQYFGPGTRLTVL.

This chain links TRBV12-3 or TRBV12-4 with TRBJ1-1; weak D call: TRBD1 (5 bases). V lost 5 bases to trimming and J lost 5 bases, with 15 bases between them. The CDR3 is 14 amino acids. In DNA form, the CDR3 reads TGTGCCAGCAGTCACCGGGACCCGGGAACTGAAGCTTTCTTT. This translates into CASSHRDPGTEAFF.